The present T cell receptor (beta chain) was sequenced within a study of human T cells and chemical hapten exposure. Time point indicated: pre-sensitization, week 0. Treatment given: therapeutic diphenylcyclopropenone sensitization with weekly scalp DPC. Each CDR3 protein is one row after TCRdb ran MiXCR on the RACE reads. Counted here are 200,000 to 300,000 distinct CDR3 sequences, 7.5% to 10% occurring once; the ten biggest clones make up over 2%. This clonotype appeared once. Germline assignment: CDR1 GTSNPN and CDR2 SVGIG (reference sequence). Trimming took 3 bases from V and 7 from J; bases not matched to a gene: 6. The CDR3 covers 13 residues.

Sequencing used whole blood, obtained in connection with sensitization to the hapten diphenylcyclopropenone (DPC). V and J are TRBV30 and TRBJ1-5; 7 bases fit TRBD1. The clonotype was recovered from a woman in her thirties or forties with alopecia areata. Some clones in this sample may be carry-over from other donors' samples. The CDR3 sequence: CAWSGTVTQPQHF. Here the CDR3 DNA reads TGTGCCTGGAGCGGGACAGTAACCCAGCCCCAGCATTTT. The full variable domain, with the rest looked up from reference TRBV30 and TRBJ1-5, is SQTIHQWPATLVQPVGSPLSLECTVEGTSNPNLYWYRQAAGRGLQLLFYSVGIGQISSEVPQNLSASRPQDRQFILSSKKLLLSDSGFYLCAWSGTVTQPQHFGDGTRLSIL.